This TCR beta chain appears in the sequencing data of a study of regulatory T cells in long-lasting Graves disease. Overall study: Graves' cases, newly diagnosed, had used antithyroid drugs under 3 months.

Study conclusions and caveats: Clonotypes that were public and shared totalled around 2,700 in persistent patients versus around 970 in new patients.

The time point here: newly diagnosed GD, antithyroid drugs for less than 3 months. PBMCs provided the RNA from which the TCR library was made. Each of the patients was recruited from an endocrinology department situated in Xi'an, China. To make TCR beta libraries, researchers used iRepertoire HTBI primers and Arm-PCR of CDR3 regions. TCRdb recomputed calls from the multiplex PCR reads with MiXCR, one row per CDR3 protein. This table holds hundreds of thousands of distinct CDR3 sequences, 16% found once. This clonotype has only a few counts. The antigen remains undetermined. Germline V gene lookup returns CDR1 SEHNR and CDR2 FQNEAQ (reference sequence). The J segment lost 10 bases and the V segment lost 2 bases, leaving 8 bases of the junction unmatched. The CDR3 is made up of 15 amino acids. The sample was also reused in another study, on T cells in Graves' hyperthyroidism and ophthalmopathy. This second study says: The HTBI primer set drove a first-round RT-PCR of the TCR CDR3.

The starting material was peripheral blood mononuclear cells (PBMCs), obtained at new diagnosis, from a patient treated with antithyroid drugs. The sequence came from a man in his forties with Graves disease. J is TRBJ1-6 and V is TRBV7-9, with TRBD1 matching 7 bases. CDR3 loop: CASSLRAQGKSPLHF. CDR3 nucleotides: TGTGCCAGCAGCTTAAGGGCACAGGGGAAATCACCCCTCCACTTT. Using reference TRBV7-9 and TRBJ1-6 for the parts outside the CDR3, the full variable domain is DTGVSQNPRHKITKRGQNVTFRCDPISEHNRLYWYRQTLGQGPEFLTYFQNEAQLEKSRLLSDRFSAERPKGSFSTLEIQRTEQGDSAMYLCASSLRAQGKSPLHFGNGTRLTVT.